The rows below give T cell receptor beta chains drawn from one sample of a study of blood T cell repertoires in COVID-19. Only in-frame clones appear in the TCRdb table, and some are missing; sequencing was by immunoSEQ multiplex PCR. The table includes some 170,000 clones, around 85% detected once. What was sequenced was peripheral blood. These receptor sequences come from a woman aged 55 to 70 with acute or convalescent COVID-19. The CDR3 runs from the conserved cysteine through the conserved F or W. The order of the fields is CDR3 length, D gene, V gene, J gene, clone size, CDR3 protein, CDR3 DNA. D genes are given only for firm matches. Size is omitted from some rows. Given values are once, few, many or a class for expanded clones.

>13|-|TRBV6-5|TRBJ1-1|-
CASSRILNTEAFF
TGTGCCAGCAGCAGAATTCTGAACACTGAAGCTTTCTTT
>13|TRBD2|TRBV10-3|TRBJ2-1|-
CAAAELAGGRVFF
TGTGCCGCTGCAGAACTAGCGGGAGGAAGGGTTTTCTTC
>12|-|TRBV28|TRBJ1-1|few
CASSGGLTEAFF
TGTGCCAGCAGCGGGGGGCTCACTGAAGCTTTCTTT
>17|-|TRBV21-1|TRBJ1-4|-
CASSPNSQEGVGEKLFF
TGTGCCAGCAGTCCCAACAGCCAGGAGGGAGTAGGTGAAAAACTGTTTTTT
>13|-|TRBV19|TRBJ1-5|-
CASNGGGFQPQHF
TGTGCCAGTAATGGGGGGGGGTTCCAGCCCCAGCATTTT
>14|-|TRBV28|TRBJ1-2|few
CASSLPQGLYGYTF
TGTGCCAGCAGTTTACCGCAGGGACTCTATGGCTACACCTTC
>15|TRBD2|TRBV10-2|TRBJ2-1|-
CASSLAASSYNEQFF
TGCGCCAGCAGTCTAGCGGCAAGCTCCTACAATGAGCAGTTCTTC
>12|-|TRBV7-2|TRBJ1-2|-
CASSLDSYGYTF
TGTGCCAGCAGCTTAGACAGCTATGGCTACACCTTC
>12|-|TRBV12-3/TRBV12-4|TRBJ1-2|-
CASSSPPSRYTF
TGTGCCAGCAGCTCCCCCCCGAGTCGCTACACCTTC
>17|-|TRBV3-1/TRBV3-2|TRBJ2-7|-
CASSQGMPTAFSYEQYF
TGTGCCAGCAGCCAGGGAATGCCGACAGCCTTCTCCTACGAGCAGTACTTC
>11|-|TRBV18|TRBJ2-5|-
CASSSKETQYF
TGTGCCAGCTCGTCCAAAGAGACCCAGTACTTC
>14|-|TRBV2|TRBJ1-5|-
CASSGNRVNQPQHF
TGTGCCAGCAGTGGGAACAGGGTGAATCAGCCCCAGCATTTT
>16|TRBD2|TRBV10-2|TRBJ2-3|once
CASSEFLAGGTDTQYF
TGCGCCAGCAGTGAGTTCCTAGCGGGAGGCACAGATACGCAGTATTTT
>16|-|TRBV5-1|TRBJ1-1|-
CASSLLQGGGGTEAFF
TGCGCCAGCAGCTTGTTACAAGGAGGGGGAGGGACTGAAGCTTTCTTT
>12|-|TRBV19|TRBJ2-2|-
CASSIFPGELFF
TGTGCCAGTAGTATCTTCCCCGGGGAGCTGTTTTTT
>15|TRBD1|TRBV19|TRBJ1-3|-
CAVVGQGAIGNTIYF
TGTGCCGTAGTCGGACAGGGGGCCATTGGAAACACCATATATTTT
>14|TRBD2|TRBV2|TRBJ2-2|-
CASIGTSSGGELFF
TGTGCCAGCATCGGGACTAGCTCTGGCGGGGAGCTGTTTTTT
>15|TRBD2|TRBV3-1/TRBV3-2|TRBJ2-1|-
CASSQAGAGKNEQFF
TGTGCCAGCAGCCAAGCGGGAGCGGGAAAGAATGAGCAGTTCTTC
>16|-|TRBV30|TRBJ1-2|-
CAWSVRRQGSSVGYTF
TGTGCCTGGAGTGTACGGCGGCAGGGGTCGTCCGTGGGCTACACCTTC
>14|-|TRBV3-1/TRBV3-2|TRBJ2-5|few
CASKEAGMTETQYF
TGTGCCAGCAAGGAGGCGGGAATGACAGAGACCCAGTACTTC
>12|-|TRBV29-1|TRBJ1-2|-
CSEDSGGAGYTF
TGCAGCGAGGACTCGGGCGGGGCTGGCTACACCTTC
>16|TRBD1|TRBV28|TRBJ1-4|few
CASRSGGAGANEKLFF
TGTGCCAGCCGGTCAGGGGGCGCGGGGGCTAATGAAAAACTGTTTTTT
>12|-|TRBV12-3/TRBV12-4|TRBJ1-1|-
CASRLGTPEAFF
TGTGCCAGCAGACTCGGGACACCCGAAGCTTTCTTT
>17|TRBD2|TRBV11-1|TRBJ2-1|-
CASSLAIAGAAYNEQFF
TGTGCCAGCAGCTTAGCGATCGCGGGAGCTGCATACAATGAGCAGTTCTTC
>15|TRBD1|TRBV28|TRBJ1-5|-
CASSPTGVMGQPQHF
TGTGCCAGCAGCCCGACAGGGGTTATGGGTCAGCCCCAGCATTTT
>17|-|TRBV28|TRBJ1-2|-
CASSSPQGASSIYGYTF
TGTGCCAGCAGTTCACCCCAAGGGGCTTCCTCTATTTATGGCTACACCTTC
>17|-|TRBV3-1/TRBV3-2|TRBJ1-5|-
CASSQGRGIRSNQPQHF
TGTGCCAGCAGCCAAGGACGGGGGATCCGAAGCAATCAGCCCCAGCATTTT
>19|TRBD1|TRBV5-1|TRBJ1-5|-
CARRDSLRHRESSNQPQHF
TGCGCCAGACGGGACAGCCTTCGTCATAGGGAGAGTAGCAATCAGCCCCAGCATTTT
>16|-|TRBV5-4|TRBJ1-3|-
CASSSTSTVSGNTIYF
TGTGCCAGCAGCTCAACGTCGACAGTTTCTGGAAACACCATATATTTT
>13|-|TRBV12-3/TRBV12-4|TRBJ1-2|-
CASSAGANYGYTF
TGTGCCAGCAGTGCAGGGGCTAACTATGGCTACACCTTC
>13|-|TRBV27|TRBJ1-1|few
CASSFRSGGLTFF
TGTGCCAGCAGTTTCCGATCGGGGGGCCTCACTTTCTTT
>16|TRBD1|TRBV9|TRBJ2-6|-
CASSPRQGAGANVLTF
TGTGCCAGCAGCCCAAGACAGGGGGCTGGGGCCAACGTCCTGACTTTC